The 20 T cell receptor beta chains reported below all come from one sample, sequenced in a study of shared clonotypes between healthy human individuals. The assay was immunoSEQ multiplex PCR, and TCRdb's table has in-frame clones only and misses some. The sample has 730,000 or so clones, approximately 79% seen once; the top ten hold 1.5% to 2%. Sequenced input: memory CD4+ T cells sorted from blood. Subset reported: CD45RA-negative fraction. The receptors shown here come from a woman in her twenties or thirties in good health.

This chain joins TRBV6-5 and TRBJ1-2, with D unclear. Trimming removed 1 base at V and 2 bases at J, with 5 bases between. Per germline, CDR1 MNHEY and CDR2 SVGAGI. The CDR3 runs to 13 residues. The DNA of the CDR3 is TGTGCCAGCAGTTACTGGCAGAACTATGGCTACACCTTC. Protein: CASSYWQNYGYTF.

Concerning this clone itself: An end of the junction does not agree with germline; a read error may underlie this. CDR3 nucleotides: TGTGCCACCGGGGACAGGGGCTACGATGAGCAGTTCTTC. The encoded protein is CATGDRGYDEQFF. The chain links TRBV19 to TRBJ2-1; 10 positions agree with TRBD1. Germline V gene data show CDR1 as LNHDA and CDR2 as SQIVND (reference sequence). The CDR3 is 13 residues long. The entire variable domain, with the rest obtained from reference TRBV19 and TRBJ2-1, is as follows: DGGITQSPKYLFRKEGQNVTLSCEQNLNHDAMYWYRQDPGQGLRLIYYSQIVNDFQKGDIAEGYSVSREKKESFPLTVTSAQKNPTAFYLCATGDRGYDEQFFGPGTRLTVL.

V gene TRBV6-5 combines with J gene TRBJ2-7, with 12 bases lining up with TRBD2. The V gene end was trimmed by 6 bases and the J gene end by 7 bases; junction bases not matched to a gene: 7. The CDR3 spans 14 residues. The germline V gene encodes CDR1 MNHEY and CDR2 SVGAGI. CDR3 coding DNA: TGTGCCAGCAGAAAGACTAGCGGGAGTTCTGAGCAGTACTTC. It translates to CASRKTSGSSEQYF.

Concerning this clone: This CDR3 is also generated by other DNA sequences in the sample. V usage is TRBV4-1 and J usage is TRBJ2-7; D uncertain. CDR1 and CDR2 from the germline V gene are MGHRA and YSYEKL. V lost 3 bases and J 6 bases, leaving 9 bases between the germline ends. The CDR3 runs to 12 residues. This CDR3 reads CASSHPSGEQYF. The CDR3 region has the DNA TGCGCCAGCAGCCACCCCTCGGGCGAGCAGTACTTC.

The chain employs TRBV19 and TRBJ1-1; tentatively, D is TRBD1 (5 bases). This CDR3 contains 14 residues. The germline V and J ends were trimmed by 6 bases and 5 bases, with 16 bases remaining between them. Germline V gene data show CDR1 as LNHDA and CDR2 as SQIVND (reference sequence). In nucleotides, the CDR3 is TGTGCCAGTAGAGGGGTAGGTTTTAATACTGAAGCTTTCTTT. It codes for CASRGVGFNTEAFF.

The chain uses TRBV5-4 and TRBJ2-7, with TRBD2 identical over 9 bases. CDR1 SGHNT and CDR2 YYREEE come from the germline V gene (reference sequence). CDR3 length: 15 amino acids. V shed 2 bases, J shed 2 bases, and the junction held 5 bases outside the gene matches. DNA of the CDR3: TGTGCCAGCAGCTTTAGCGGGAGTGGGACCTACGAGCAGTACTTC. This codes for CASSFSGSGTYEQYF.

This clone was recorded a few times. A much larger clone lies one base from this, so it may be a read error. At the DNA level, this CDR3 is encoded by other sequences in the same sample as well. V is TRBV5-1 and J is TRBJ2-2, with 7 bases fitting TRBD1. The CDR3 is 14 amino acids. Per the germline V gene, CDR1 is SGHRS and CDR2 is YFSETQ. The ends lost 4 bases at V and 3 bases at J; junction bases unmatched: 3. The CDR3 is CASSPGTDTGELFF. CDR3 nucleotide sequence: TGCGCCAGCAGCCCTGGGACAGACACCGGGGAGCTGTTTTTT.

The V gene is TRBV30, the J gene TRBJ2-1; TRBD2 matches 9 bases. The germline gives CDR1 GTSNPN, CDR2 SVGIG (reference sequence). V shed 4 bases, J shed 4 bases, and the junction held 11 bases outside the gene matches. The CDR3 contains 16 residues. The CDR3 DNA sequence: TGTGCCTGGACTCTCCCCTCAGCGGGAGGTTACAATGAGCAGTTCTTC. Encoded protein: CAWTLPSAGGYNEQFF.

In this sample, this clone turned up once. The chain is built from TRBV7-2 and TRBJ2-5; 8 bases align to TRBD1. CDR3 length: 17 amino acids. Unmatched junction bases numbered 9, after V lost 1 base and J lost 2 bases. Germline CDR1 and CDR2: SGHTA and FQGNSA. The DNA for the CDR3 is TGTGCCAGCAGCTTAGTGGGGACAGGAAAGATTCAAGAGACCCAGTACTTC. Its protein is CASSLVGTGKIQETQYF.

The chain couples TRBV28 to TRBJ1-5, with D possibly being TRBD1 (5 bases). V dropped 6 bases and J dropped 2 bases, with 14 bases sitting between them. CDR1 and CDR2 from the germline V gene are MDHEN and SYDVKM. The CDR3 spans 15 residues. The CDR3 DNA reads TGTGCCAGCAGCTTCTCCGCGGGACGCAATCAGCCCCAGCATTTT. It yields the protein CASSFSAGRNQPQHF.

Remarks on this clone: The same CDR3 can be traced to other DNA sequences in this sample. V usage is TRBV6-5 and J usage is TRBJ2-7; D remains ambiguous. Germline assignment: CDR1 MNHEY and CDR2 SVGAGI. This CDR3 comprises 14 residues. Between the trimmed V and J ends, which lost 0 bases and 3 bases, there was a span of 9 bases. CDR3: CASSYSGTDYEQYF. The CDR3 nucleotides read TGTGCCAGCAGTTACTCAGGTACCGACTACGAGCAGTACTTC.

The rearrangement joins TRBV5-1 to TRBJ2-2; 7 nucleotides align to TRBD1. The CDR3 extends over 16 amino acids. Trimming cost V 4 bases and J 2 bases; bases outside gene matches: 8. CDR1 and CDR2 (germline): SGHRS, YFSETQ. CDR3 bases: TGCGCCAGCAGCCCCCAGGCAGGGGGAAACACCGGGGAGCTGTTTTTT. This gives the protein CASSPQAGGNTGELFF.

V gene TRBV18 combines with J gene TRBJ1-2; D is perhaps TRBD1 (5 bases). V was cut by 3 bases and J by 4 bases, with 15 bases left in between. The CDR3 totals 15 residues. The germline V gene encodes CDR1 KGHSH and CDR2 LQKENI. The DNA for the CDR3 is TGTGCCAGCTCACCTCCGGGACGAGTGGGCTATGGCTACACCTTC. Protein product: CASSPPGRVGYGYTF.

The chain joins TRBV6-6 to TRBJ2-7; 9 positions agree with TRBD2. The CDR3 is made up of 16 amino acids. Germline trimming cut 7 bases from V and 2 bases from J; bases unmatched to any gene: 12. Germline V lookup: CDR1 MNHNY, CDR2 SVGAGI (reference sequence). CDR3 residues: CASTQSSGRNPYEQYF. As DNA, the CDR3 is TGTGCCAGCACCCAAAGTAGCGGGAGAAACCCCTACGAGCAGTACTTC.

This clone has only a few counts. This sequence joins TRBV19 and TRBJ2-7; 8 bases line up with TRBD1. CDR3 length: 15 amino acids. V dropped 5 bases and J dropped 3; count of bases not matched to a gene: 9. The germline gives CDR1 LNHDA, CDR2 SQIVND (reference sequence). The CDR3 here is CASSSERTGYYEQYF. CDR3 in DNA: TGTGCCAGTAGTTCTGAGCGGACAGGGTACTACGAGCAGTACTTC.

This chain joins TRBV11-1 and TRBJ1-3; D gene ambiguous. Trimming removed 2 bases from V and 0 bases from J, with 5 bases in between. CDR1 SGHAT and CDR2 FQDESV come from the germline V gene (reference sequence). The CDR3 sequence is 14 residues long. CDR3 sequence: CASSLNPSGNTIYF. Written as DNA, the CDR3 is TGTGCCAGCAGCTTAAACCCCTCTGGAAACACCATATATTTT.

At least ten counts were recorded for this clone. Within the sample, other DNA sequences also encode this same CDR3. The chain links TRBV5-1 to TRBJ2-3; D is undetermined. There are 13 residues in the CDR3. Germline V lookup: CDR1 SGHRS, CDR2 YFSETQ. V gave up 0 bases and J gave up 1 base, with 3 bases separating them. CDR3 nucleotide sequence: TGCGCCAGCAGCTTGGGGGGCACAGATACGCAGTATTTT. This codes for CASSLGGTDTQYF.

Concerning this clone itself: A far larger clone differs by one base, so this is likely a read error. The V gene is TRBV11-1, the J gene TRBJ2-2; no reliable D call. Between the trimmed V and J ends, which lost 5 bases and 9 bases, there was a span of 10 bases. The CDR3 has 12 residues. CDR1 and CDR2 from the germline V gene are SGHAT and FQDESV (reference sequence). The CDR3, as DNA: TGTGCCAGCAGCGGTCCCCCCAGGGAGCTGTTTTTT. Protein sequence: CASSGPPRELFF.

J is TRBJ2-7 and V is TRBV19, with 8 bases matching TRBD2. V lost 3 bases, J lost 4 bases, and 8 bases stayed unmatched. The CDR3 length is 15 residues. The V gene's germline CDR1 is LNHDA and CDR2 SQIVND (reference sequence). The DNA for the CDR3 is TGTGCCAGTAGTATCAGGCTAGCGGGCGTATACGAGCAGTACTTC. Its translation: CASSIRLAGVYEQYF.

This clone has more than one count but fewer than ten. This chain uses TRBV7-9 with TRBJ2-3; 12 bases align to TRBD2. The CDR3 loop spans 16 amino acids. Germline V lookup: CDR1 SEHNR, CDR2 FQNEAQ (reference sequence). V shed 5 bases and J 2 bases; nucleotides not matched to a gene: 5. The CDR3 DNA reads TGTGCCAGCAGCCCTGGGACTAGCGGGTACACAGATACGCAGTATTTT. This codes for CASSPGTSGYTDTQYF.